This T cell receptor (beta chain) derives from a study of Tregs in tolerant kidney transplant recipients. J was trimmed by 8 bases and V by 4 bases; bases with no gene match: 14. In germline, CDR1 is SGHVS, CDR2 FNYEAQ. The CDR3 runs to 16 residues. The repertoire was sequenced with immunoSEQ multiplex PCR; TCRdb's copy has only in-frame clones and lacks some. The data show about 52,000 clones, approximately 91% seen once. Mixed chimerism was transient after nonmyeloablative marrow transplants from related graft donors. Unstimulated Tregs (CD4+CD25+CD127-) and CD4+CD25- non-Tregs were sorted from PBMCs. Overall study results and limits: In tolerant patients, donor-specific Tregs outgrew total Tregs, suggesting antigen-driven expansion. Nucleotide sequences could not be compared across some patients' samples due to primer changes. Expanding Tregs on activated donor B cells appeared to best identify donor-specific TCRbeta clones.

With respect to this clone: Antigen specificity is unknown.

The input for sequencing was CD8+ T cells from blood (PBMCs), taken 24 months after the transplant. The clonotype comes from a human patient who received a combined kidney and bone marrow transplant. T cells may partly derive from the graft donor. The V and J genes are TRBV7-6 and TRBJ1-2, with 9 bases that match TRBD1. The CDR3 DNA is TGTGCCAGCAGCTCCCACAAGGACAGGGGAGAGGAAGGCTACACCTTC. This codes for CASSSHKDRGEEGYTF. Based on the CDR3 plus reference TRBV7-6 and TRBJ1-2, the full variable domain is GAGVSQSPRYKVTKRGQDVALRCDPISGHVSLYWYRQALGQGPEFLTYFNYEAQQDKSGLPNDRFSAERPEGSISTLTIQRTEQRDSAMYRCASSSHKDRGEEGYTFGSGTRLTVV.